This T cell receptor beta chain emerged from a study of T cell responses to AZD1222 COVID-19 vaccine (TCRdb year 2021). In terms of the full investigation: AZD1222 recipients whose second dose came at about 4 weeks and those whose second dose came at about 12 weeks were combined into one group, since spike-specific TCR depth and breadth did not differ between the two schedules. A total of about 250 trial participants underwent TCR sequencing, of whom 207 had received two doses of AZD1222 and 26 had received two doses of the MenACWY control vaccine. Enrollment into the trials was organized by age into subgroups of 18-55, 56-69 and 70-plus years, and those subgroups contained about 160, 30 and 59 TCR-sequenced participants, respectively. Study-wide conclusions, independent of this receptor: Reportedly, close to half of the unique spike-specific TCRs recognized epitopes lying outside the regions that are mutated in the B.1.351 and B.1.1.7 variants. In the small 56-69-year group, the increase in depth fell short of significance, most likely because of low power. Conclusions about previously exposed vaccinees were limited because only six or seven AZD1222 recipients were SARS-CoV-2 seropositive at baseline. Vaccine-associated CD4 TCRs spanned the whole spike protein, with dominant responses in regions 160-218 and 743-854. Because no day 14 peak-response samples were available, repertoires were characterized only after the peak T cell response. Most participants were white British and females outnumbered males, and the authors suggested that clonal diversity may have been underestimated. After two AZD1222 doses, spike-specific TCR breadth and depth were significantly higher than at day 0 and than in MenACWY recipients.

The CDR3 regions of human TCRbeta chains were subjected to immunosequencing. As for the authors' bioinformatics: Repertoire TCRs were checked for matches against a reference library of SARS-CoV-2-specific TCRs that had been generated using the MIRA antigen-specificity platform. Breadth was defined as the fraction of unique TCRs that were SARS-CoV-2-associated. Depth was defined as the fraction of total T cells that were SARS-CoV-2-associated. Using the MIRA data, every spike-specific TCR was mapped to the spike region that the TCR reacted to and assigned to either a CD4 or a CD8 class. Log10-transformed breadth and depth values were compared by one-way ANOVA with Sidak's multiple comparisons tests. This is the immuneACCESS table as TCRdb keeps it, with only in-frame sequences that have V and J called. A part of the clones is gone; compared with another copy, unresolved V genes explain less than half, and the rest is unexplained. V, J and clone size were drawn from that table, and D and trimming were deduced from the DNA. The sample profile shows 90,000 to 100,000 clones; roughly 89% of them were found once. The ten largest clonotypes hold 7.5% of the sample.

A word on this clone: Its antigen target is currently unknown. Base-call qualities are not available, and no considerably larger clone is one nucleotide away.

The meaning of the sample's time point label: baseline before first vaccination. The vaccinee samples were drawn from two UK trials, COV001 and COV002, one of which was a single-blind randomized controlled phase 2/3 trial testing AZD1222 (ChAdOx1 nCoV-19) in healthy adults. For TCRbeta chain sequencing, PBMC samples from trial participants were taken at day 0 and at day 28 after the second dose. The V end loses 0 bases and the J end loses 2 bases, and a stretch of 11 bases separates them. The CDR3, cysteine through phenylalanine, is 15 amino acids long. Of all the DNA, just the CDR3 is kept, 45 bases in frame from base 1. The germline V gene yields SGHRS for CDR1 and YFSETQ for CDR2.

In this chain, TRBV5-1 is recombined with TRBJ1-1; the D gene lacks a confident call. The source of this sequence is an adult in good health. Specimen: peripheral blood, collected on day 0 of AZD1222 vaccination. The CDR3 region: CASSLERGLNTEAFF. Here is the DNA: TGCGCCAGCAGCTTGGAGCGCGGCCTAAACACTGAAGCTTTCTTT.